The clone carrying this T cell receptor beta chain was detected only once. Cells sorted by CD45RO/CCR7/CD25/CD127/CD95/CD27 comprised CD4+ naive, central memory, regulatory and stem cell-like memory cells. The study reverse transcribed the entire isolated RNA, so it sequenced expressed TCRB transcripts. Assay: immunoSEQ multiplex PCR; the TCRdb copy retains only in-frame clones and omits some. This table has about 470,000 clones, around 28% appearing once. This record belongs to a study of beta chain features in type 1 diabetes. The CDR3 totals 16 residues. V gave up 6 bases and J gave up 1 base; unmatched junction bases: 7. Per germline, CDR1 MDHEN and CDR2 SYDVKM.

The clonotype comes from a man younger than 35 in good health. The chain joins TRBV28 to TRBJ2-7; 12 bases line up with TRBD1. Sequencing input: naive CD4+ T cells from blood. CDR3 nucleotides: TGTGCCAGCAGAATACAGGGACAGGGGGCTTCCTACGAGCAGTACTTC. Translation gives CASRIQGQGASYEQYF.